Listed below are T cell receptor beta chains from one sample, sequenced in a study of control samples from healthy donors and cancer patients. Data came from immunoSEQ multiplex PCR; TCRdb stores just in-frame clones and leaves some out. This table holds 95,000 to 150,000 clones, around 87% found once. The sample taken for sequencing was blood. Receptor source: a man aged 35 to 55 in good health. Both conserved end residues are part of each CDR3. Each record gives: CDR3 length, D gene, clone size, J gene, V gene, CDR3 DNA, CDR3 protein. The D gene is left open where the match is weak. Size is omitted from some rows. Given values are once, few, many or a class for expanded clones.

14 | . | . | TRBJ1-2 | TRBV3-1/TRBV3-2 | TGTGCCAGCAGCCAAGATAGGGCCTACTATGGCTACACCTTC | CASSQDRAYYGYTF
15 | TRBD2 | . | TRBJ2-6 | TRBV7-9 | TGTGCCAGCAGCACGCGGGAGTCTGGGGCCAACGTCCTGACTTTC | CASSTRESGANVLTF
14 | TRBD1 | . | TRBJ2-7 | TRBV19 | TGTGCCAGTAGTGCGAGACAGGGTTCCTACGAGCAGTACTTC | CASSARQGSYEQYF
16 | . | few | TRBJ2-5 | TRBV5-4 | TGTGCCAGCAGCTCCGGCCCCGGGACCGGTAAAGAGACCCAGTACTTC | CASSSGPGTGKETQYF
15 | . | . | TRBJ1-1 | TRBV6-1 | TGTGCCAGCAGTGAAGCGCGGAGAAGGAACACTGAAGCTTTCTTT | CASSEARRRNTEAFF
13 | . | . | TRBJ1-4 | TRBV30 | TGTGCCTGGGGACGGCTGTCCGATGAAAAACTGTTTTTT | CAWGRLSDEKLFF
14 | TRBD1 | . | TRBJ1-1 | TRBV27 | TGTGCCAGCAGAGAAGGGACAGGGAACACTGAAGCTTTCTTT | CASREGTGNTEAFF
13 | . | . | TRBJ1-5 | TRBV21-1 | TGTGCCAGCACCATTGAGGGTTGTCAGCCCCAGCATTTT | CASTIEGCQPQHF
13 | . | . | TRBJ1-6 | TRBV5-6 | TGTGCCAGCAGCACAAGACCGGATTCACCCCTCCACTTT | CASSTRPDSPLHF
18 | TRBD2 | few | TRBJ2-3 | TRBV7-9 | TGTGCCAGCAGCTTAGGCGGTTTGCGGGGGGGCGGCACAGATACGCAGTATTTT | CASSLGGLRGGGTDTQYF
15 | . | . | TRBJ1-5 | TRBV30 | TGTGCCTGGAGAGGCGGGACTCTGGGGAATCAGCCCCAGCATTTT | CAWRGGTLGNQPQHF
14 | . | . | TRBJ2-7 | TRBV29-1 | TGCAGCGTTGCTCGGGGGGCGGTTTCCTACGAGCAGTACTTC | CSVARGAVSYEQYF
15 | . | . | TRBJ1-1 | TRBV16 | TGTGCCAGCAGCCAATCGTTGGCGGGATCCACTGAAGCTTTCTTT | CASSQSLAGSTEAFF
18 | TRBD1 | . | TRBJ2-3 | TRBV4-1 | TGCGCCAGCAGCCACCAGGGGGCCCGGTATGTTAACACAGATACGCAGTATTTT | CASSHQGARYVNTDTQYF
15 | TRBD1 | . | TRBJ1-5 | TRBV6-5 | TGTGCCAGCAGCCGGGACAGGGGGCCCAATCAGCCCCAGCATTTT | CASSRDRGPNQPQHF
16 | . | . | TRBJ2-1 | TRBV3-1/TRBV3-2 | TGTGCCAGCAGCCAAGTTTTGGGACACCAAAACAATGAGCAGTTCTTC | CASSQVLGHQNNEQFF
13 | . | . | TRBJ1-3 | TRBV7-2 | TGTGCCAGCAGCTTAGGAGCGTCCAGGGCCATATATTTT | CASSLGASRAIYF
14 | . | . | TRBJ2-7 | TRBV4-3 | TGCGCCAGCAGTCGGGTCGGGGGGCACTACGAGCAGTACTTC | CASSRVGGHYEQYF
15 | . | . | TRBJ2-3 | TRBV27 | TGTGCCAGCAGTTTACGACTGGGAGGCACAGATACGCAGTATTTT | CASSLRLGGTDTQYF
15 | . | . | TRBJ2-1 | TRBV6-5 | TGTGCCAGCAGTTACAGAGGGAATCCCTACAATGAGCAGTTCTTC | CASSYRGNPYNEQFF
21 | TRBD2 | . | TRBJ2-6 | TRBV4-1 | TGCGCCAGCAGCCAAGCGGATGGAGCTAGCGGGGGCGCCTCTGGGGCCAACGTCCTGACTTTC | CASSQADGASGGASGANVLTF
21 | . | . | TRBJ1-4 | TRBV4-1 | TGCGCCAGCAGCCAAGATCACGGACGTTCAGAACGTCCCGCAACTAATGAAAAACTGTTTTTT | CASSQDHGRSERPATNEKLFF
16 | TRBD1 | . | TRBJ2-2 | TRBV6-6 | TGTGCCAGCAGACATGCGGGACAGGGGGCGGCCGGGGAGCTGTTTTTT | CASRHAGQGAAGELFF
12 | . | . | TRBJ1-2 | TRBV4-1 | TGCGCCAGCAGCCAAGGTCTGAATGGCTACACCTTC | CASSQGLNGYTF
15 | . | . | TRBJ1-1 | TRBV10-3 | TGTGCCATCAGTGAGTCGGCAGGGTCTTGGACTGAAGCTTTCTTT | CAISESAGSWTEAFF
14 | . | once | TRBJ2-7 | TRBV5-5 | TGTGCCAGCAGCTTTCGGCCAGGCGGTTACGAGCAGTACTTC | CASSFRPGGYEQYF
15 | TRBD1 | . | TRBJ1-1 | TRBV4-2 | TGTGCCAGCAGCCAAAGACAGGGCAAAAACACTGAAGCTTTCTTT | CASSQRQGKNTEAFF
17 | TRBD2 | . | TRBJ2-1 | TRBV4-3 | TGCGCCAGCAGCCACCAAGAGACTAGCGGGGGGTACAATGAGCAGTTCTTC | CASSHQETSGGYNEQFF
15 | TRBD2 | . | TRBJ2-1 | TRBV5-1 | TGCGCCAGCATTGCAGTAGCGGGGGGTCACAGTGAGCAGTTCTTC | CASIAVAGGHSEQFF
17 | TRBD2 | . | TRBJ2-1 | TRBV5-6 | TGTGCCAGCAGCCATCCCGGGGGGGGCAGGGCCTACAATGAGCAGTTCTTC | CASSHPGGGRAYNEQFF
14 | . | . | TRBJ2-3 | TRBV6-2/TRBV6-3 | TGTGCCAGCAGTAGGGGCGGCCCCACAGATACGCAGTATTTT | CASSRGGPTDTQYF
15 | . | . | TRBJ2-1 | TRBV5-8 | TGTGCCAGCAGCTTCCTAGTAGGGTCCTACAATGAGCAGTTCTTC | CASSFLVGSYNEQFF
18 | . | once | TRBJ2-3 | TRBV11-3 | TGTGCCAGCAGCTTATTTGCCTGGGGGGCAGGAAAGGAAGATACGCAGTATTTT | CASSLFAWGAGKEDTQYF
15 | TRBD2 | . | TRBJ2-3 | TRBV29-1 | TGCAGCGTTGACCAAAGCGGGGTGGGCACAGATACGCAGTATTTT | CSVDQSGVGTDTQYF
16 | TRBD2 | . | TRBJ2-2 | TRBV10-3 | TGTGCCATCAGCCACCCTTTCCTCGCGGGGGCCGGGGAGCTGTTTTTT | CAISHPFLAGAGELFF
13 | . | . | TRBJ1-5 | TRBV19 | TGTGCCAGTAGTATCGGCGGGAGTCAGCCCCAGCATTTT | CASSIGGSQPQHF
15 | TRBD1 | once | TRBJ1-2 | TRBV25-1 | TGTGCCAGCAGTGATCCTAGCGGGACAGCTTATGGCTACACCTTC | CASSDPSGTAYGYTF
14 | TRBD1 | few | TRBJ2-5 | TRBV30 | TGTGCCTGGAGTCTCGCAGGGGGAGTAGAGACCCAGTACTTC | CAWSLAGGVETQYF
14 | . | once | TRBJ2-1 | TRBV30 | TGTGCCTGGAGCCCCCTTCGATTCTACAATGAGCAGTTCTTC | CAWSPLRFYNEQFF
15 | . | . | TRBJ1-2 | TRBV4-3 | TGCGCCAGCAGCCAAGAGGGGAACGTTTACTATGGCTACACCTTC | CASSQEGNVYYGYTF
16 | TRBD1 | . | TRBJ1-2 | TRBV6-6 | TGTGCCAGCAGTTATTCGACAGGGGGCCCTAACTATGGCTACACCTTC | CASSYSTGGPNYGYTF
15 | . | . | TRBJ1-6 | TRBV11-3 | TGTGCCAGCAGCTTTGAAGGTGGGAGGAATTCACCCCTCCACTTT | CASSFEGGRNSPLHF
17 | TRBD1 | . | TRBJ2-2 | TRBV24-1 | TGTGCCACCAGTGACCCGGGACAGGGTGCGTACACCGGGGAGCTGTTTTTT | CATSDPGQGAYTGELFF
13 | . | . | TRBJ2-1 | TRBV30 | TGTGCCTGGAGGATAGGGTTCTACAATGAGCAGTTCTTC | CAWRIGFYNEQFF